This TCR beta chain was sequenced for a study of molecular identifiers for immune sequencing clone quantification. Isolation of naive CD8 T cells was achieved by sorting on a CD8+CD4-CCR7+CD45RA+ phenotype. Making the bulk TCR libraries relied on previously described methods and listed TCR primers. TCRdb reanalysed the PCR reads using MiXCR and keeps one entry per CDR3 protein. The sample includes some 94,000 distinct CDR3 sequences, around 27% of them seen just once. Comments on this clonotype: A single base separates this from a much larger clone, so it may be a read error.

This CDR3 comprises 15 residues. The sequenced material came from naive CD8+ T cells from blood, with Jurkat cell RNA spiked in. Documented subset: FACS-sorted CD8+CD4-CCR7+CD45RA+ naive T cells. The V gene is TRBV12-3 or TRBV12-4, the J gene TRBJ2-5; D not resolved. The sequence came from a human donor in good health. Some libraries in this study had Jurkat cell RNA spiked in. In DNA, the CDR3 is TGTGTCAGCAGTTTTCTGGGGTTCAGGTCACCGGCCCAGTACTTC. Its protein is CVSSFLGFRSPAQYF.